This TCR beta chain was captured by sequencing in a study of blood T cell repertoires in COVID-19. Clones were read by immunoSEQ multiplex PCR, and TCRdb kept only the in-frame ones, dropping some. The sample carries approximately 200,000 clones, roughly 80% recorded once. The CDR3 has 16 residues. The germline V and J ends were trimmed by 4 bases and 4 bases, with 18 bases remaining between them. Germline V CDR1 and CDR2: SGHRS, YFSETQ. Enrolment of Seattle patients took place during active infection, and they were followed longitudinally. Only a few counts were recorded for this clone. Source material: peripheral blood. The source is a woman aged 40 to 50 with COVID-19, enrolled during active disease. The chain couples TRBV5-1 to TRBJ2-1; weak D call: TRBD2 (5 bases). CDR3 sequence: CASSVGWGATYNEQFF. The CDR3 DNA is TGCGCCAGCAGCGTAGGGTGGGGAGCGACATACAATGAGCAGTTCTTC.